The clone carrying this T cell receptor (beta chain) was counted only a few times. The antigen remains unidentified. This record comes from a study of CD8 T cells in ankylosing spondylitis. Overall study findings and caveats: Reportedly, significant enrichment of disease-linked clones occurred in matched ankylosing spondylitis synovial fluid. Ankylosing spondylitis blood appeared to carry a characteristic TCR beta motif of 7 or 8 highly homologous variants. In reactive arthritis synovial fluid and blood, some motif variants had been reported before.

Per germline, CDR1 SGHRS and CDR2 YFSETQ. V shed 5 bases and J shed 8 bases, with 17 bases lying between them. The CDR3 is 14 amino acids. TCRdb re-called the 5' RACE reads with MiXCR, one entry per CDR3 protein. This sample has some 840,000 distinct CDR3 sequences, with 10% to 15% found just once. This sequence originates from a male donor with ankylosing spondylitis. Input material: blood, either unsorted or a sorted T cell fraction (not recorded which). This rearrangement joins TRBV5-1 to TRBJ2-1; possibly TRBD2 for D (5 bases). DNA for the CDR3: TGCGCCAGCAGTGGAGGATTGGTGCTCGATGAGCAGTTCTTC. It codes for CASSGGLVLDEQFF.